This T cell receptor beta chain was profiled in a study of graft-versus-host responses after intestinal transplantation. Study details: Tacrolimus and steroids were given for two to four years to all recipients after anti-thymocyte globulin induction.

Comment on this clone: Its matching antigen is unknown.

This CDR3 contains 13 residues. Trimming stripped 3 bases from V and 8 bases from J, with 13 bases between. Germline loops: CDR1 LNHDA, CDR2 SQIVND (reference sequence). Profiled with immunoSEQ multiplex PCR; TCRdb holds only in-frame clones, not every one. The sample contains 27,000 or so clones, roughly 82% of which appear only once. Source: unstimulated CD4+ T cells sorted from spleen or lymph node cells, taken before intestinal transplant. The TCR was taken from a human donor who received an intestinal transplant. The chain carries TRBV19 and TRBJ1-1, with a tentative D call TRBD1 (5 bases). CDR3 region: CASSIREQKEAFF. CDR3 bases: TGTGCCAGTAGTATCAGGGAACAGAAAGAAGCTTTCTTT.